These 23 T cell receptor beta chains were all obtained from the same sample, sequenced in a study of graft-versus-host responses after intestinal transplantation. The assay was immunoSEQ multiplex PCR, and TCRdb's table has in-frame clones only and misses some. The sample holds some 90,000 clones; just under 95% are singletons and the top ten take about 0.4%. These receptors' antigens are unknown. The sequencing used unstimulated CD8+ T cells sorted from spleen or lymph node cells, collected before transplant. These receptors were taken from a human donor who was the organ donor for an intestinal transplant.

The count of this clone is one. V and J are TRBV2 and TRBJ2-1; D might be TRBD2 (7 bases). The CDR3 is made up of 16 amino acids. V gave up 8 bases and J gave up 4 bases, with 21 bases separating them. Germline V gene data show CDR1 as SNHLY and CDR2 as FYNNEI. The DNA for the CDR3 is TGTGCCAGCCCCGGGATTAGGGGGGGCCGGTACAATGAGCAGTTCTTC. Its protein is CASPGIRGGRYNEQFF.

Comment on this clone: One end of the junction is discordant with germline, which a read error may explain. The V call is TRBV7-7, the J call TRBJ2-5, with D maybe TRBD1 (6 bases). This CDR3 is 15 amino acids long. Germline V CDR1 and CDR2: SSHAT, FNYEAQ (reference sequence). CDR3 in amino acids: CASSLGGDIQETQYF. For the CDR3, the DNA is TGTGCTAGCAGCTTAGGGGGAGATATTCAAGAGACCCAGTACTTC.

V and J are TRBV6-5 and TRBJ2-1; 7 nucleotides match TRBD1. Germline CDR1 reads MNHEY; CDR2 reads SVGAGI. Trimming removed 4 bases from V and 4 bases from J; junction bases left unmatched: 10. The CDR3 has 16 amino acids. In DNA form, the CDR3 reads TGTGCCAGCAGTTCCGTCGGGGACAGACCTTACAATGAGCAGTTCTTC. It is translated as CASSSVGDRPYNEQFF.

The rearrangement uses TRBV9 and TRBJ2-1; D perhaps matches TRBD2 (7 bases). Germline V gives CDR1 SGDLS, CDR2 YYNGEE. CDR3 length: 16 amino acids. With 4 bases removed from V and 9 bases from J, the gap between germline ends came to 23 bases. In nucleotides, the CDR3 is TGTGCCAGCAGCCCAGCGACGGGGGGCCTCGGTGGTGAGCAGTTCTTC. Translation: CASSPATGGLGGEQFF.

The chain links TRBV13 to TRBJ2-7; D possibly corresponds to TRBD2 (5 bases). Trimming removed 1 base at V and 3 bases at J, with 7 bases between. The CDR3 loop spans 13 amino acids. CDR1 is PRHDT, CDR2 FYEKMQ, per germline (reference sequence). CDR3 loop: CASSLERDYEQYF. The DNA for the CDR3 is TGTGCCAGCAGCTTAGAGAGGGACTACGAGCAGTACTTC.

This chain links TRBV28 with TRBJ2-7, with TRBD2 matching over 9 bases. CDR3 size: 14 residues. Looked up from germline, CDR1 is MDHEN and CDR2 is SYDVKM. Trimming cost V 2 bases and J 3 bases; bases outside gene matches: 2. The CDR3 bases are TGTGCCAGCAGTTTAGCGGGGGGGAACTACGAGCAGTACTTC. Translation gives CASSLAGGNYEQYF.

The chain has TRBV7-8 and TRBJ1-5, with a tentative D call TRBD1 (5 bases). The CDR3 length is 16 residues. Trimming took 5 bases from V and 2 from J, leaving 16 bases between them. Germline CDR1 reads SGHVS; CDR2 reads FQNEAQ. CDR3 region: CASSPGFGSRNQPQHF. Here the CDR3 DNA reads TGTGCCAGCAGCCCAGGGTTTGGTTCGCGCAATCAGCCCCAGCATTTT.

The chain is built from TRBV30 and TRBJ2-1; TRBD2 matches at 9 bases. CDR1 is GTSNPN, CDR2 SVGIG, per germline (reference sequence). The CDR3 spans 16 residues. The V gene end was trimmed by 0 bases and the J gene end by 7 bases; junction bases not matched to a gene: 10. DNA of the CDR3: TGTGCCTGGAGTGTACTGGGGCGGGGGGGCTCAAATGAGCAGTTCTTC. Translation gives CAWSVLGRGGSNEQFF. The complete variable domain, with remaining parts taken from reference TRBV30 and TRBJ2-1, reads SQTIHQWPATLVQPVGSPLSLECTVEGTSNPNLYWYRQAAGRGLQLLFYSVGIGQISSEVPQNLSASRPQDRQFILSSKKLLLSDSGFYLCAWSVLGRGGSNEQFFGPGTRLTVL.

This clone was seen once. The genes are TRBV28 and TRBJ2-3; a weak D match, TRBD1 (5 bases). Germline V CDR1 and CDR2: MDHEN, SYDVKM. V was clipped by 5 bases and J by 1 base, with 10 bases between them. The CDR3 consists of 14 residues. Here the CDR3 reads CASSLDSGTDTQYF. In DNA form, the CDR3 reads TGTGCCAGCAGTCTCGACAGCGGCACAGATACGCAGTATTTT.

The V call is TRBV4-2, the J call TRBJ2-3; 10 bases match TRBD2. The V and J ends lost 2 bases and 4 bases, in that order; junction bases with no gene match: 9. The germline CDR1 and CDR2 sequences are LGHNA and YNFKEQ. The CDR3 contains 17 residues. The CDR3 sequence: CASSQNPTSGGADTQYF. The CDR3 DNA sequence: TGTGCCAGCAGCCAAAACCCTACCAGCGGGGGGGCAGATACGCAGTATTTT.

CDR3: CASSHTPTYEQYF. CDR3 sequence (DNA): TGTGCCAGCAGTCACACACCAACCTACGAGCAGTACTTC. The chain employs TRBV7-6 and TRBJ2-7, with D unclear. The CDR3 spans 13 residues. Germline CDR1 SGHVS, CDR2 FNYEAQ. V was cut by 6 bases and J by 2 bases, with 11 bases left in between.

CDR3 in amino acids: CASSFGGARNIQYF. The CDR3 DNA reads as TGTGCCAGCAGCTTCGGGGGGGCAAGGAACATTCAGTACTTC. V is TRBV7-2 and J is TRBJ2-4; 8 nucleotides align to TRBD2. This CDR3 spans 14 amino acids. Germline values: CDR1 SGHTA, CDR2 FQGNSA. Unmatched junction bases numbered 5, after V lost 3 bases and J lost 7 bases.

This rearrangement joins TRBV11-2 to TRBJ2-1; D gene uncertain. This CDR3 is built from 16 residues. The germline CDR1 and CDR2 sequences are SGHAT and FQNNGV. Between the trimmed V and J ends, which lost 2 bases and 0 bases, there was a span of 11 bases. The CDR3 reads CASSLLNPSSYNEQFF. Here the CDR3 DNA reads TGTGCCAGCAGCTTATTGAACCCTAGCTCCTACAATGAGCAGTTCTTC. Filled out from reference TRBV11-2 and TRBJ2-1, the complete variable domain reads EAGVAQSPRYKIIEKRQSVAFWCNPISGHATLYWYQQILGQGPKLLIQFQNNGVVDDSQLPKDRFSAERLKGVDSTLKIQPAKLEDSAVYLCASSLLNPSSYNEQFFGPGTRLTVL.

The rearrangement links TRBV7-4 to TRBJ1-3; TRBD1 might be the D (5 bases). Germline values: CDR1 SGHVT, CDR2 SQSDAQ. The CDR3 consists of 15 residues. Trimming took off 3 bases at V and 5 bases at J, with 14 bases between the two ends. CDR3 region: CASSLANRLRNTIYF. DNA for the CDR3: TGTGCCAGCAGCTTGGCGAACAGGCTTAGAAACACCATATATTTT.

The chain employs TRBV5-1 and TRBJ2-3; 13 bases map to TRBD2. CDR1 is SGHRS, CDR2 YFSETQ, per germline. The V segment lost 5 bases and the J segment 6 bases; nucleotides outside the gene matches: 12. This CDR3 contains 17 residues. CDR3 protein: CASSRTSGGGWLDTQYF. CDR3 nucleotide sequence: TGCGCCAGCAGTCGGACTAGCGGGGGTGGGTGGTTGGATACGCAGTATTTT.

The rearrangement joins TRBV27 to TRBJ2-2; tentatively, D is TRBD1 (5 bases). The CDR3 consists of 13 residues. Trimming took off 7 bases at V and 5 bases at J, with 11 bases between the two ends. Germline CDR1 is MNHEY and CDR2 is SMNVEV (reference sequence). The DNA for the CDR3 is TGTGCCAGCACCTTTTCAGGGACCGGGGAGCTGTTTTTT. Its translation is CASTFSGTGELFF.

The J gene is TRBJ2-7, the V gene TRBV5-6, with D possibly being TRBD2 (7 bases). Germline loops: CDR1 SGHDT, CDR2 YYEEEE. This CDR3 contains 14 residues. The V and J ends lost 4 bases and 4 bases respectively, with 15 bases between them. The CDR3, as DNA: TGTGCCAGCAGCGGGGGCGGGACTAATTACGAGCAGTACTTC. Its translation: CASSGGGTNYEQYF.

The rearrangement joins TRBV6-5 to TRBJ1-5, with D uncertain. V dropped 4 bases and J dropped 10 bases, with 14 bases sitting between them. This CDR3 comprises 13 residues. Germline CDR1 reads MNHEY; CDR2 reads SVGAGI. CDR3 amino acids: CASSSQSAGPQHF. Written as DNA, the CDR3 is TGTGCCAGCAGTTCCCAATCCGCGGGCCCCCAGCATTTT.

This rearrangement joins TRBV5-1 to TRBJ1-6; 7 positions match TRBD1. Germline CDR1 SGHRS, CDR2 YFSETQ. This CDR3 comprises 17 residues. With V trimmed by 3 bases and J by 10 bases, 16 bases remained unmatched. The CDR3 coding sequence is TGCGCCAGCAGCTCCTCACCCAGGACAGGTGCCTTCTCACCCCTCCACTTT. It encodes CASSSSPRTGAFSPLHF.

V usage is TRBV4-2 and J usage is TRBJ1-6; D call uncertain. CDR1 LGHNA and CDR2 YNFKEQ come from the germline V gene. The CDR3 runs to 13 residues. The V end lost 0 bases, the J end lost 9 bases, and 6 bases lay between the germline ends. The CDR3 is CASSQEQFSPLHF. CDR3 coding DNA: TGTGCCAGCAGCCAAGAGCAGTTTTCACCCCTCCACTTT.

The rearrangement joins TRBV5-4 to TRBJ2-7; 8 nucleotides align to TRBD1. Trimming cost V 4 bases and J 3 bases; bases outside gene matches: 6. Germline values: CDR1 SGHNT, CDR2 YYREEE (reference sequence). The CDR3 is made up of 14 amino acids. Here the CDR3 DNA reads TGTGCCAGCAGCCAGGGGGCTCAACACTACGAGCAGTACTTC. This gives the protein CASSQGAQHYEQYF.

The rearrangement uses TRBV9 and TRBJ2-3; D gene unclear. The CDR3 is made up of 13 amino acids. The germline V and J ends were trimmed by 4 bases and 2 bases, with 8 bases remaining between them. The germline gives CDR1 SGDLS, CDR2 YYNGEE. The CDR3 sequence: CASSSTDTDTQYF. CDR3 nucleotides: TGTGCCAGCAGCTCCACAGACACAGATACGCAGTATTTT.

The rearrangement joins TRBV7-6 to TRBJ2-3; 10 nucleotides line up with TRBD1. Germline CDR1 SGHVS, CDR2 FNYEAQ. The CDR3 runs 16 residues. J lost 5 bases, V lost 2 bases, and 7 bases had no gene match. CDR3 region: CASSLSRDRGGDTQYF. The CDR3, as DNA: TGTGCCAGCAGCTTATCCCGGGACAGGGGAGGAGATACGCAGTATTTT.